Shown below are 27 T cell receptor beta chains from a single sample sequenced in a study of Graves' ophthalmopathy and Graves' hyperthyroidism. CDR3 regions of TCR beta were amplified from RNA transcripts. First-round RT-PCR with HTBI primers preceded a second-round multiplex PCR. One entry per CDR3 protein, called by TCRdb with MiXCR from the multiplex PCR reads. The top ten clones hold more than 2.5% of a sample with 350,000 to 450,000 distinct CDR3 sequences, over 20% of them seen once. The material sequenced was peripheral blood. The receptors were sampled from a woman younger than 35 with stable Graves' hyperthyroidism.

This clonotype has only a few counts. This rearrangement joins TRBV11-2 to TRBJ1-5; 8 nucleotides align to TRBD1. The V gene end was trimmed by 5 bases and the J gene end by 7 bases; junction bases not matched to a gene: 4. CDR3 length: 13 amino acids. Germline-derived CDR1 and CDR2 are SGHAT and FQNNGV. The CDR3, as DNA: TGTGCCAGCAGCCACGCAGGGGGCCAGCCCCAGCATTTT. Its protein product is CASSHAGGQPQHF.

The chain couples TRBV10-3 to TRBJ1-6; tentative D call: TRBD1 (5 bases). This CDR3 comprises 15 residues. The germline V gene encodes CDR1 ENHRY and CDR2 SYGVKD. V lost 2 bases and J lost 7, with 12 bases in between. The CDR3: CAISEGAVYNSPLHF. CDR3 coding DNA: TGTGCCATCAGTGAGGGGGCAGTCTACAATTCACCCCTCCACTTT.

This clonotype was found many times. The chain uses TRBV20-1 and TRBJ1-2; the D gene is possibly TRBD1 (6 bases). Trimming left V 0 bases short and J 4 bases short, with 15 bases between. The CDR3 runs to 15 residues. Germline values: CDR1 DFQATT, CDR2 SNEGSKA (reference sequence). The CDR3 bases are TGCAGTGCTAGAGAACCTTGGGGGGCCCGCTATGGCTACACCTTC. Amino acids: CSAREPWGARYGYTF.

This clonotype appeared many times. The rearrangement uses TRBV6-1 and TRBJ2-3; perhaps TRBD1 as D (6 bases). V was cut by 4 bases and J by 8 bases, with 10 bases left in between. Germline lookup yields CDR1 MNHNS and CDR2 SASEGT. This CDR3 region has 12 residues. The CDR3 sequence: CASSVQGGTQYF. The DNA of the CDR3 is TGTGCCAGCAGTGTACAGGGTGGTACGCAGTATTTT.

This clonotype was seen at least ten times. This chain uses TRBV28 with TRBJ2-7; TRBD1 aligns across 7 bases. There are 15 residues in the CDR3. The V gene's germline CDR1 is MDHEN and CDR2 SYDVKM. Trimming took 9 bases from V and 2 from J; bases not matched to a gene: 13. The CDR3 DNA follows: TGTGCCAGTCAGGAGCTCGGGACAGCGACCTACGAGCAGTACTTC. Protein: CASQELGTATYEQYF.

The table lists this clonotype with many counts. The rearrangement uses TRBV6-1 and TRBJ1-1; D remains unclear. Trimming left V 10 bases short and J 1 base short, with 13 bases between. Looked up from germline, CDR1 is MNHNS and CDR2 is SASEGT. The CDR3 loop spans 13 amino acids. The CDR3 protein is CATSRGENTEAFF. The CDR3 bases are TGTGCCACTTCGCGGGGAGAGAACACTGAAGCTTTCTTT.

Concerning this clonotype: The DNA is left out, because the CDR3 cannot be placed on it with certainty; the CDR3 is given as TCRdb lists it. CDR3 protein: CASSWGSGNTRYF. J is TRBJ1-3 and V is TRBV12-3 or TRBV12-4; the table's D call TRBD1 went unverified against the DNA. Both ends counted, the CDR3 spans 13 residues.

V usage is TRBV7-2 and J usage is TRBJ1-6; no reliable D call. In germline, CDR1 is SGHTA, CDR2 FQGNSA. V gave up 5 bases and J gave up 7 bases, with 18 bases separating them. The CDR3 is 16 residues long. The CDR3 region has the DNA TGTGCCAGCAGCCCCGAGTCGAGCTTTCAGAATTCACCCCTCCACTTT. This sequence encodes CASSPESSFQNSPLHF.

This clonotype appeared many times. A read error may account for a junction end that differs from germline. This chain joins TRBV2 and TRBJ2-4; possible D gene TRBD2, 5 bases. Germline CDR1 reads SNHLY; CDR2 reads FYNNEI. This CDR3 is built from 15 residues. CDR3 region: CASSALVGAKNIKYF. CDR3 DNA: TGTGCCAGCAGTGCCCTAGTGGGAGCCAAAAACATTAAGTACTTC.

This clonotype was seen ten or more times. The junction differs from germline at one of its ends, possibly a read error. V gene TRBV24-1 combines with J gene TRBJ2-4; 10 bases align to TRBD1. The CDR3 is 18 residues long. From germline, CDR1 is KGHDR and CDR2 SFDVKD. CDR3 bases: TGTGCCACCAGTGATTCACCCGGACAGGGGGACGTCAAAAACATTAAGTACTTC. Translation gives CATSDSPGQGDVKNIKYF.

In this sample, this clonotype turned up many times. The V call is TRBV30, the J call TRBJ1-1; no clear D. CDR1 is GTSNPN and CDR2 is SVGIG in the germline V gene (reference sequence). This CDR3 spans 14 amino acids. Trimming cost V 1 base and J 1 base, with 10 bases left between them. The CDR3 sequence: CAWSGTKGNTEAFF. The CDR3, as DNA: TGTGCCTGGAGTGGGACCAAGGGGAACACTGAAGCTTTCTTT.

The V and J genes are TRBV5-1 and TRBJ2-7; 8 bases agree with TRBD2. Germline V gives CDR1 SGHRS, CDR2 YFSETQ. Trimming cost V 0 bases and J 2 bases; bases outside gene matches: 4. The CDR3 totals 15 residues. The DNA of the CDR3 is TGCGCCAGCAGCTTGGGGCCAGCGGGGGCCTACGAGCAGTACTTC. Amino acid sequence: CASSLGPAGAYEQYF.

The CDR3 nucleotides read TGTGCCACCAGCCGGACAGGGGGTAACACCGGGGAGCTGTTTTTT. Encoded protein: CATSRTGGNTGELFF. The rearrangement joins TRBV15 to TRBJ2-2; 10 bases map to TRBD1. Germline CDR1 LNHNV, CDR2 YYDKDF (reference sequence). This CDR3 comprises 15 residues. With 5 bases clipped from V and 2 bases from J, the junction kept 2 bases outside the gene matches.

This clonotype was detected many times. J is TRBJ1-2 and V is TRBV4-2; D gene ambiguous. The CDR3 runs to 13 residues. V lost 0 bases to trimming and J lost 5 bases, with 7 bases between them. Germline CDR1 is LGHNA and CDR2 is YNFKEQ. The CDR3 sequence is CASSQEGSYGYTF. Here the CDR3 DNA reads TGTGCCAGCAGCCAAGAGGGTTCGTATGGCTACACCTTC.

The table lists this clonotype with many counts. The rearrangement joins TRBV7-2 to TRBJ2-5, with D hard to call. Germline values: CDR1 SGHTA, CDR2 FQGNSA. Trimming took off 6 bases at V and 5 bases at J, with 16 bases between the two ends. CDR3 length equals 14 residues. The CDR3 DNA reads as TGTGCCAGCAGTAAAGGGTGGGTGGGCGAGACCCAGTACTTC. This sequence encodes CASSKGWVGETQYF.

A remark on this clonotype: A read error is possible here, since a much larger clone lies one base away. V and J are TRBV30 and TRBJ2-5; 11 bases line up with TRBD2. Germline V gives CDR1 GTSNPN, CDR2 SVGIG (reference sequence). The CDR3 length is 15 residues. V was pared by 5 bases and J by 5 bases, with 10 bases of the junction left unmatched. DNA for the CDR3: TGTGCCTGGGGGGTGGGACTAGCGGAGATCGAGACCCAGTACTTC. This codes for CAWGVGLAEIETQYF.

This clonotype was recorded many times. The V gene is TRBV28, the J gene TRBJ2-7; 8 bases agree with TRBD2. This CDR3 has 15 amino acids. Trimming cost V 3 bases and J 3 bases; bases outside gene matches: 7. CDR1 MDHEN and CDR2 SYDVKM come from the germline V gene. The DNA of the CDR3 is TGTGCCAGCAGTTTCCCACGGGAGGGCCGCTACGAGCAGTACTTC. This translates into CASSFPREGRYEQYF.

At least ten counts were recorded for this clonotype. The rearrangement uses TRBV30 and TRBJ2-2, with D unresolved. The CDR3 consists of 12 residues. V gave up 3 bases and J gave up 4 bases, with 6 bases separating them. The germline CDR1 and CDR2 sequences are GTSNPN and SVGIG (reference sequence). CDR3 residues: CAWRGITGELFF. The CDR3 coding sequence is TGTGCCTGGAGGGGCATCACCGGGGAGCTGTTTTTT.

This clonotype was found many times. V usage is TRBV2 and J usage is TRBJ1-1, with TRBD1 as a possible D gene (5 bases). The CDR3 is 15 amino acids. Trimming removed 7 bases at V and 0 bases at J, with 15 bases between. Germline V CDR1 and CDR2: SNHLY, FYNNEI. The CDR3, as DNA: TGTGCCAGCATGAGGGAAGGGGCCCTGAACACTGAAGCTTTCTTT. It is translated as CASMREGALNTEAFF. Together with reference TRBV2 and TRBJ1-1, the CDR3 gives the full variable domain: EPEVTQTPSHQVTQMGQEVILRCVPISNHLYFYWYRQILGQKVEFLVSFYNNEISEKSEIFDDQFSVERPDGSNFTLKIRSTKLEDSAMYFCASMREGALNTEAFFGQGTRLTVV.

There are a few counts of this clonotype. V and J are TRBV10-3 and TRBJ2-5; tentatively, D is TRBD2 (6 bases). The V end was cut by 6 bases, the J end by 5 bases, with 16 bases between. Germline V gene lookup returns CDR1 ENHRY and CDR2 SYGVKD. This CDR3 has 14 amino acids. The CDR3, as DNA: TGTGCCATCAGGCGCCGGGGACGGGGGGAGACCCAGTACTTC. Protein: CAIRRRGRGETQYF.

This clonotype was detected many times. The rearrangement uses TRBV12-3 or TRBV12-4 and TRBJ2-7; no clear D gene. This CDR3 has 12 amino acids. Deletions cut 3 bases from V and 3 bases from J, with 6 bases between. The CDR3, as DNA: TGTGCCAGCAGTTTTGTTAACTACGAGCAGTACTTC. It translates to CASSFVNYEQYF.

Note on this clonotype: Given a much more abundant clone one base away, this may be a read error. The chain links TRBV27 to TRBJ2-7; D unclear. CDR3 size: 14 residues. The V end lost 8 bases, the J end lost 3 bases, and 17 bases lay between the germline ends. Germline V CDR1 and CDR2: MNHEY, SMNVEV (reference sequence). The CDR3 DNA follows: TGTGCCAGCCGGCGACCGGTAGCCAACTACGAGCAGTACTTC. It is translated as CASRRPVANYEQYF.

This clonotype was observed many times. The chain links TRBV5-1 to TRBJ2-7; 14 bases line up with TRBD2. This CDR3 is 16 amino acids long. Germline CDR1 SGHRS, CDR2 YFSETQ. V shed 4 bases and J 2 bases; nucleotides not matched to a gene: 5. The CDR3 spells CASSPGTSGSTYEQYF. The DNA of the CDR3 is TGCGCCAGCAGCCCTGGGACTAGCGGGAGTACCTACGAGCAGTACTTC.

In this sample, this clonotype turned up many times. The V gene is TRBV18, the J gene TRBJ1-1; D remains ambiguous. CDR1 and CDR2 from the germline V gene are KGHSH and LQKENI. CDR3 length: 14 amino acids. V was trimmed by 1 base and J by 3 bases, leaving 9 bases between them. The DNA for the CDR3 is TGTGCCAGCTCACCACGCGGTGGGTACACTGAAGCTTTCTTT. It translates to CASSPRGGYTEAFF.

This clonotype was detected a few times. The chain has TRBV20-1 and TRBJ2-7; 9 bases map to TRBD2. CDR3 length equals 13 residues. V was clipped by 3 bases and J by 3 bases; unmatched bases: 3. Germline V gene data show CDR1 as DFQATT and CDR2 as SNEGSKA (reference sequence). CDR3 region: CSASVTSGYEQYF. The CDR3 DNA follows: TGCAGTGCTAGTGTGACTAGCGGCTACGAGCAGTACTTC.

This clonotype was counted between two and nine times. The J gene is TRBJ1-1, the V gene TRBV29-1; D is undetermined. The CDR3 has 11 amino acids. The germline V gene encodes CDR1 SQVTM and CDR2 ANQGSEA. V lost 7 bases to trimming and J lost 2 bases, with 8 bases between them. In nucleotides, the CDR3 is TGCAGCGCCACCGGCAACACTGAAGCTTTCTTT. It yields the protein CSATGNTEAFF.

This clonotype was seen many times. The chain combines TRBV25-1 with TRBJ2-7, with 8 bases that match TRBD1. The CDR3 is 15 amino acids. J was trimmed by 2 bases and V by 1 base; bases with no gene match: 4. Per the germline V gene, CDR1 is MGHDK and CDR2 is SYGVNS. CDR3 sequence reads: CASSESGGPTYEQYF. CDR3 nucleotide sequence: TGTGCCAGCAGTGAATCAGGGGGCCCAACCTACGAGCAGTACTTC.